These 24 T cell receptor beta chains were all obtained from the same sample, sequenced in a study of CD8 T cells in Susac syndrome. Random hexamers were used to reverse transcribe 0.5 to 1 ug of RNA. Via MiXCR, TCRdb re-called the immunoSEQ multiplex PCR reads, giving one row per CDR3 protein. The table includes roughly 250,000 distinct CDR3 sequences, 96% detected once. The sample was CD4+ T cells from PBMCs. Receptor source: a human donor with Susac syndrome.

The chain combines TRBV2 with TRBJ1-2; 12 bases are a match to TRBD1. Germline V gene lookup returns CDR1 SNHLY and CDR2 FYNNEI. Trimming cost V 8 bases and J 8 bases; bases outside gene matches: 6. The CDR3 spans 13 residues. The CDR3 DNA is TGTGCCAGCGGGGACAGGGGGCGAGGAGGCTACACCTTC. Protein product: CASGDRGRGGYTF.

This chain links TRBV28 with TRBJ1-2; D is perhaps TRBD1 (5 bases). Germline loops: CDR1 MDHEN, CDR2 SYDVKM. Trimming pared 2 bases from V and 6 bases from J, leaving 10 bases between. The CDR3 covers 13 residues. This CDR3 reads CASSLKGMNGYTF. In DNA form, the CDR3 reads TGTGCCAGCAGTTTAAAGGGGATGAATGGCTACACCTTC.

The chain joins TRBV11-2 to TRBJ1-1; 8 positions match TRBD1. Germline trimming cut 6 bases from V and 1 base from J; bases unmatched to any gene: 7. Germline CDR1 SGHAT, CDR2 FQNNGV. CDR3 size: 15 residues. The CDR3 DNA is TGTGCCAGCAGATCCCCGGGACAGGCGAACACTGAAGCTTTCTTT. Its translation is CASRSPGQANTEAFF.

The DNA for the CDR3 is TGTGCCAGCAGACGTTATAGACAGTCTTCCGATGAGCAGTTCTTC. Amino acid sequence: CASRRYRQSSDEQFF. The chain is built from TRBV27 and TRBJ2-1; the D gene is possibly TRBD1 (5 bases). The germline V gene has CDR1 MNHEY and CDR2 SMNVEV (reference sequence). V lost 6 bases, J lost 8 bases, and 20 bases lay in between. CDR3 length: 15 amino acids.

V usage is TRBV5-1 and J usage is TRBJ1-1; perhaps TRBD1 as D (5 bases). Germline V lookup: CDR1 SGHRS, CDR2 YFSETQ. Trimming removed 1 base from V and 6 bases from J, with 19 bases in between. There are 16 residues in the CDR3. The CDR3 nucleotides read TGCGCCAGCAGCTTGAGTCTCGGCAGCCGGGGCGCTGAAGCTTTCTTT. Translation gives CASSLSLGSRGAEAFF.

CDR3 nucleotide sequence: TGTGCCAGCAGCGTAGGGGGACAGGGGATTGGGGTTGGTGAGCAGTTCTTC. Translating it yields CASSVGGQGIGVGEQFF. J is TRBJ2-1 and V is TRBV9; 10 nucleotides match TRBD1. CDR3 length: 17 residues. The V gene end was trimmed by 0 bases and the J gene end by 9 bases; junction bases not matched to a gene: 12. The V gene's germline CDR1 is SGDLS and CDR2 YYNGEE.

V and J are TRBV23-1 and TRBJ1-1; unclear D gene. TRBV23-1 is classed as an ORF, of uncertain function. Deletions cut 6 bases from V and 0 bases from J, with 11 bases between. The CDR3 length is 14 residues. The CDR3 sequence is CASSSRAMNTEAFF. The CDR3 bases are TGCGCCAGCAGCTCAAGGGCTATGAACACTGAAGCTTTCTTT.

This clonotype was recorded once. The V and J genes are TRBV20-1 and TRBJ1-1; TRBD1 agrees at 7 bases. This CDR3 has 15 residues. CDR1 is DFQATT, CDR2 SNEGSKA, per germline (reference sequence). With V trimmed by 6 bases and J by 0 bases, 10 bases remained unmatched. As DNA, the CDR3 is TGCAGTGCGCTTACCGGGACAGCTATGAACACTGAAGCTTTCTTT. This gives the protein CSALTGTAMNTEAFF.

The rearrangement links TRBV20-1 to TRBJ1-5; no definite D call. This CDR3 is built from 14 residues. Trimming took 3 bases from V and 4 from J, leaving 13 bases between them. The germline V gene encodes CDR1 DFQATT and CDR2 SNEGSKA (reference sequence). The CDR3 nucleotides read TGCAGTGCTAGTCTACCCCTTGAGAATCAGCCCCAGCATTTT. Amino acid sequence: CSASLPLENQPQHF.

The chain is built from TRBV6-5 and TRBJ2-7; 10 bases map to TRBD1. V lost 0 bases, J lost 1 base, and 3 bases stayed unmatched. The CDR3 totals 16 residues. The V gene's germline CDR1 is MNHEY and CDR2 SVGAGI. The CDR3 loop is CASSYSRQGASYEQYF. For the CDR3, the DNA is TGTGCCAGCAGTTACTCTCGACAGGGGGCTTCCTACGAGCAGTACTTC.

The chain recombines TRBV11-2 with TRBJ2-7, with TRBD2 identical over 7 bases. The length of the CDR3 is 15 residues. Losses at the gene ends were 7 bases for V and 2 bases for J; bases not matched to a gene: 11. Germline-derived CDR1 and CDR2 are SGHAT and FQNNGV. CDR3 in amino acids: CASTPNWGGAYEQYF. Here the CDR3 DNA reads TGTGCCAGCACCCCGAATTGGGGGGGGGCCTACGAGCAGTACTTC.

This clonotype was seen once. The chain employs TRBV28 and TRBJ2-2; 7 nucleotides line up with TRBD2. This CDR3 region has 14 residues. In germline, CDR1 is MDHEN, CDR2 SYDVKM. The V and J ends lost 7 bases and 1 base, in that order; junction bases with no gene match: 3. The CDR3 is CASITGGNTGELFF. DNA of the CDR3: TGTGCCAGCATAACGGGAGGGAACACCGGGGAGCTGTTTTTT.

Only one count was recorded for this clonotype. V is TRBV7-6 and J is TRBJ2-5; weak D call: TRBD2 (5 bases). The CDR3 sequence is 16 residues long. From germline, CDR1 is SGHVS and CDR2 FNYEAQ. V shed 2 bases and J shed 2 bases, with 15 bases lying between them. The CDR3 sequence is CASSLTLERRQETQYF. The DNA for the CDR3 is TGTGCCAGCAGCTTAACCTTGGAGCGGAGACAAGAGACCCAGTACTTC.

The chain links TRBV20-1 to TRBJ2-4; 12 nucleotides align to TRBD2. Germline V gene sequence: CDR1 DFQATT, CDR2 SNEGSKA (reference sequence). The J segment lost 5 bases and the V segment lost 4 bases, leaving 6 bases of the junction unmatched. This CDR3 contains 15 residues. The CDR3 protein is CSAKGLAGSENIQYF. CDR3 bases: TGCAGTGCTAAAGGACTAGCGGGATCGGAAAACATTCAGTACTTC.

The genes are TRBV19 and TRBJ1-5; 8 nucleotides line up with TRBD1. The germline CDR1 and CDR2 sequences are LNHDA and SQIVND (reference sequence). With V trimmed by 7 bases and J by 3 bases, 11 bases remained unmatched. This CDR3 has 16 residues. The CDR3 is CASKKAGGGLNQPQHF. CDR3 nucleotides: TGTGCCAGTAAGAAGGCAGGGGGCGGCCTCAATCAGCCCCAGCATTTT.

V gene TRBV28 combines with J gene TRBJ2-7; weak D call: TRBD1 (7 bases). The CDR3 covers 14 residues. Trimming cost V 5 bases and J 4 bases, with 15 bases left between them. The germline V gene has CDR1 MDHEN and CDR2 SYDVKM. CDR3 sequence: CASSTAGQIYEQYF. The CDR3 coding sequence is TGTGCCAGCAGTACCGCGGGACAGATTTACGAGCAGTACTTC.

CDR3 bases: TGCAGTGCTTTGCTGAATGAGCAGTTCTTC. Translation: CSALLNEQFF. The rearrangement joins TRBV20-1 to TRBJ2-1; no firm D call. The V end was cut by 5 bases, the J end by 7 bases, with 6 bases between. Germline lookup yields CDR1 DFQATT and CDR2 SNEGSKA (reference sequence). The CDR3 runs 10 residues.

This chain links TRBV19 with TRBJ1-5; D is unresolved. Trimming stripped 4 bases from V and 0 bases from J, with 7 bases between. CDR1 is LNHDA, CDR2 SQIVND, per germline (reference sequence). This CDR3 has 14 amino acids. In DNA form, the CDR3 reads TGTGCCAGTAGTAGACCATATAGCAATCAGCCCCAGCATTTT. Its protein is CASSRPYSNQPQHF.

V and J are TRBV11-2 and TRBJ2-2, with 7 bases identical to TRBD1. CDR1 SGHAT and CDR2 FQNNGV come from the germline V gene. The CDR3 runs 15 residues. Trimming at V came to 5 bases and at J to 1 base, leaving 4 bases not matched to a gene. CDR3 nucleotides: TGTGCCAGCAGCACCGACAGGGTGAACACCGGGGAGCTGTTTTTT. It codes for CASSTDRVNTGELFF.

The CDR3 DNA follows: TGTGCCAGCAGCTTAGTCGCGTCCTCGGAGCTGTTTTTT. It encodes CASSLVASSELFF. The J gene is TRBJ2-2, the V gene TRBV7-2, with D unclear. This CDR3 comprises 13 residues. Per germline, CDR1 SGHTA and CDR2 FQGNSA. V gave up 1 base and J gave up 10 bases, with 10 bases separating them. Together with reference TRBV7-2 and TRBJ2-2, the CDR3 gives the full variable domain: GAGVSQSPSNKVTEKGKDVELRCDPISGHTALYWYRQSLGQGLEFLIYFQGNSAPDKSGLPSDRFSAERTGGSVSTLTIQRTQQEDSAVYLCASSLVASSELFFGEGSRLTVL.

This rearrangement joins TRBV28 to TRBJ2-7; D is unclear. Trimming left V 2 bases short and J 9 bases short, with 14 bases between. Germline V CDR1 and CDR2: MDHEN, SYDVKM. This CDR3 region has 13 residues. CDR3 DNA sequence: TGTGCCAGCAGTTTAACCGTTTCCGCAGCGCAGTACTTC. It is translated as CASSLTVSAAQYF.

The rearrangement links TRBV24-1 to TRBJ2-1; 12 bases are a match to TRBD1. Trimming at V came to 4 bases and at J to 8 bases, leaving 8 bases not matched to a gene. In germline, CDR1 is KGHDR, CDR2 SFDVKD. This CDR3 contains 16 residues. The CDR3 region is CATSEGGQGAIYEQFF. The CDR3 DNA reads TGTGCCACCAGTGAAGGGGGACAGGGGGCAATATATGAGCAGTTCTTC.

DNA of the CDR3: TGTGCCTGGAGGGTCCCGGTGGCAACTAATGAAAAACTGTTTTTT. Protein: CAWRVPVATNEKLFF. The chain employs TRBV30 and TRBJ1-4; D unclear. This CDR3 is built from 15 residues. The germline gives CDR1 GTSNPN, CDR2 SVGIG (reference sequence). Deletions cut 3 bases from V and 0 bases from J, with 11 bases between.

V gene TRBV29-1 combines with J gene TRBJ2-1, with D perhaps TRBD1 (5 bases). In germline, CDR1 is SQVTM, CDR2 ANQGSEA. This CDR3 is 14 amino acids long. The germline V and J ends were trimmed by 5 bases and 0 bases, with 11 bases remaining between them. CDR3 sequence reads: CSVPQGNSYNEQFF. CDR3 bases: TGCAGCGTTCCTCAGGGCAACTCCTACAATGAGCAGTTCTTC.